Shown below are 14 T cell receptor beta chains from a single sample sequenced in a study of T cells in localized non-small cell lung cancer. The data were produced by immunoSEQ multiplex PCR, yet TCRdb's version contains in-frame clones alone and is incomplete. The sample has 100,000 to 150,000 clones, roughly 90% seen once. This sample comprised peripheral blood, obtained before any cancer treatment. These receptors came from an older female donor with stage I lung adenocarcinoma.

The V gene is TRBV11-2, the J gene TRBJ2-5, with D hard to call. Trimming shortened V by 1 base and J by 5 bases, and 11 bases separated the two germline ends. This CDR3 is built from 14 residues. Germline assignment: CDR1 SGHAT and CDR2 FQNNGV. In DNA, the CDR3 is TGTGCCAGCAGCTTAGGCGGTCCCCTTGAGACCCAGTACTTC. Translation: CASSLGGPLETQYF.

The V call is TRBV7-9, the J call TRBJ1-2; 7 nucleotides agree with TRBD1. With 1 base clipped from V and 7 bases from J, the junction kept 6 bases outside the gene matches. This CDR3 is 14 amino acids long. CDR1 and CDR2 from the germline V gene are SEHNR and FQNEAQ (reference sequence). The CDR3 region is CASSLVADRAGYTF. CDR3 DNA sequence: TGTGCCAGCAGCTTAGTGGCCGACAGGGCTGGCTACACCTTC.

The rearrangement uses TRBV28 and TRBJ1-2; tentative D call: TRBD1 (6 bases). In germline, CDR1 is MDHEN, CDR2 SYDVKM. CDR3 length: 15 amino acids. V lost 2 bases to trimming and J lost 4 bases, with 14 bases between them. The chain's CDR3 is CASSLRGGLGYGYTF. Here the CDR3 DNA reads TGTGCCAGCAGTTTACGCGGGGGCCTCGGCTATGGCTACACCTTC.

In DNA, the CDR3 is TGCAGCGTTGAGGGACGGGACTACGAGCAGTACTTC. Translating it yields CSVEGRDYEQYF. J is TRBJ2-7 and V is TRBV29-1, with D perhaps assigned TRBD1 or TRBD2 (5 bases each). This CDR3 has 12 amino acids. Germline values: CDR1 SQVTM, CDR2 ANQGSEA. V was cut by 3 bases and J by 3 bases, with 9 bases left in between.

The chain carries TRBV19 and TRBJ2-7; perhaps TRBD2 as D (6 bases). The CDR3 has 15 amino acids. Trimming cost V 3 bases and J 3 bases, with 15 bases left between them. Germline loops: CDR1 LNHDA, CDR2 SQIVND (reference sequence). The CDR3 region has the DNA TGTGCCAGTAGTATCCGACTAGGACGCATCTACGAGCAGTACTTC. Amino acid sequence: CASSIRLGRIYEQYF.

The rearrangement joins TRBV11-2 to TRBJ2-1, with D perhaps matching TRBD1 (5 bases). The CDR3 consists of 14 residues. The germline V gene has CDR1 SGHAT and CDR2 FQNNGV. V lost 5 bases and J 2 bases, leaving 10 bases between the germline ends. The CDR3 region has the DNA TGTGCCAGCAGCCGGACAAGAACCTACAATGAGCAGTTCTTC. It yields the protein CASSRTRTYNEQFF.

The chain links TRBV9 to TRBJ2-1; the D is unclear. V dropped 6 bases and J dropped 0 bases, with 10 bases sitting between them. Germline CDR1 and CDR2: SGDLS and YYNGEE. There are 14 residues in the CDR3. This chain's CDR3 is CASTVSLSYNEQFF. CDR3 in DNA: TGTGCCAGCACGGTCAGTCTCTCCTACAATGAGCAGTTCTTC.

The chain recombines TRBV28 with TRBJ1-3; D unresolved. Trimming took off 2 bases at V and 7 bases at J, with 9 bases between the two ends. The CDR3 totals 13 residues. CDR1 and CDR2 from the germline V gene are MDHEN and SYDVKM. Written as DNA, the CDR3 is TGTGCCAGCAGTTTAATGCTGCGGAACACCATATATTTT. It translates to CASSLMLRNTIYF.

J is TRBJ2-7 and V is TRBV2; D is unresolved. Germline V gives CDR1 SNHLY, CDR2 FYNNEI. The CDR3 loop spans 10 amino acids. The germline V and J ends were trimmed by 1 base and 6 bases, with 1 base remaining between them. The CDR3 here is CASSEGEQYF. The CDR3 DNA reads TGTGCCAGCAGTGAAGGCGAGCAGTACTTC. The full variable domain, rest sourced from reference TRBV2 and TRBJ2-7, is EPEVTQTPSHQVTQMGQEVILRCVPISNHLYFYWYRQILGQKVEFLVSFYNNEISEKSEIFDDQFSVERPDGSNFTLKIRSTKLEDSAMYFCASSEGEQYFGPGTRLTVT.

The chain combines TRBV5-5 with TRBJ2-1; D perhaps matches TRBD2 (5 bases). The CDR3 is 11 amino acids. Germline lookup yields CDR1 SGHKS and CDR2 YYEKEE (reference sequence). The CDR3 here is CGSGGSNEQFF. CDR3 sequence (DNA): TGTGGAAGTGGAGGTTCCAATGAGCAGTTCTTC.

This clone appeared once. The chain combines TRBV27 with TRBJ2-7; D is possibly TRBD1 (6 bases). Trimming left V 3 bases short and J 2 bases short, with 11 bases between. The CDR3 spans 14 residues. The V gene's germline CDR1 is MNHEY and CDR2 SMNVEV (reference sequence). This chain's CDR3 is CASSFTRGPYEQYF. The CDR3, as DNA: TGTGCCAGCAGTTTTACCAGGGGACCCTACGAGCAGTACTTC.

The CDR3 reads CASSPPGTGSNTQYF. DNA for the CDR3: TGTGCCAGCAGCCCCCCCGGGACCGGGTCTAATACGCAGTATTTT. The chain is built from TRBV9 and TRBJ2-3, with D perhaps matching TRBD1 or TRBD2 (5 bases each). Germline V gene data show CDR1 as SGDLS and CDR2 as YYNGEE. V was cut by 4 bases and J by 7 bases, with 19 bases left in between. This CDR3 region has 15 residues.

This chain connects TRBV18 to TRBJ1-3; 7 nucleotides align to TRBD1. J was trimmed by 2 bases and V by 3 bases; bases with no gene match: 4. The CDR3 runs to 15 residues. Germline lookup yields CDR1 KGHSH and CDR2 LQKENI. CDR3 nucleotides: TGTGCCAGCTCACCTGACAGGGAAGCTGGAAACACCATATATTTT. This sequence encodes CASSPDREAGNTIYF.

This clone was seen a few times. The chain combines TRBV11-1 with TRBJ2-1; D is uncertain. V was pared by 0 bases and J by 11 bases, with 11 bases between. The CDR3 loop spans 13 amino acids. CDR1 is SGHAT, CDR2 FQDESV, per germline (reference sequence). CDR3 sequence reads: CASSLAPGQQQFF. The CDR3 DNA reads as TGTGCCAGCAGCTTAGCTCCCGGTCAGCAGCAGTTCTTC.